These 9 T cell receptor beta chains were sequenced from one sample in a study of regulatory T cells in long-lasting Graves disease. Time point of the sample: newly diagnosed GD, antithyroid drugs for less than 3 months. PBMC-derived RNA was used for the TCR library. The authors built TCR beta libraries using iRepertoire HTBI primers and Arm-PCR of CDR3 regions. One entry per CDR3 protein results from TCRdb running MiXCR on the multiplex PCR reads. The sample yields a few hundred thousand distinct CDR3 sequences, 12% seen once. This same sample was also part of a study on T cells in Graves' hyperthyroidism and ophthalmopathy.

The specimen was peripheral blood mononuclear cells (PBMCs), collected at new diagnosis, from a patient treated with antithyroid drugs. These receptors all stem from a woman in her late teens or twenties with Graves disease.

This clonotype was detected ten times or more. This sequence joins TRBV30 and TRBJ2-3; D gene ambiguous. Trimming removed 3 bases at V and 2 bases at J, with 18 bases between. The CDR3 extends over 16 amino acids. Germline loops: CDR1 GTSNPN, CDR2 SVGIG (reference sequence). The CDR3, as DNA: TGTGCCTGGAGCGCCATCGGCGGAGCGATCACAGATACGCAGTATTTT. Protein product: CAWSAIGGAITDTQYF.

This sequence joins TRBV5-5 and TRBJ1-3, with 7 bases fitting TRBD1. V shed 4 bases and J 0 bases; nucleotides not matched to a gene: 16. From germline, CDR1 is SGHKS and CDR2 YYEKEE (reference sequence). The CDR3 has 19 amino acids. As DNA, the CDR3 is TGTGCCAGCAGCCCCTCGACAGGGACCGGATTACACTCTGGAAACACCATATATTTT. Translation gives CASSPSTGTGLHSGNTIYF. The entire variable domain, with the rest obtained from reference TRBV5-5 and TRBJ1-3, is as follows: DAGVTQSPTHLIKTRGQQVTLRCSPISGHKSVSWYQQVLGQGPQFIFQYYEKEERGRGNFPDRFSARQFPNYSSELNVNALLLGDSALYLCASSPSTGTGLHSGNTIYFGEGSWLTVV.

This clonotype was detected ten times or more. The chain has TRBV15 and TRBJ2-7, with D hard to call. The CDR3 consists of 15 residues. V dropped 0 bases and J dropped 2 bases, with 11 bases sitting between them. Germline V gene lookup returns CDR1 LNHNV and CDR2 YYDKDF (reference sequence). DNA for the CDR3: TGTGCCACCAGCAGAGATAGGCAGGTAGCCTACGAGCAGTACGTC. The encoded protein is CATSRDRQVAYEQYV.

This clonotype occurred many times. The CDR3: CASSLWGEPGKDTQYF. For the CDR3, the DNA is TGTGCCAGCAGCTTATGGGGCGAACCGGGCAAGGATACGCAGTATTTT. The V and J genes are TRBV7-3 and TRBJ2-3; a possible D gene is TRBD1 (5 bases). Trimming took off 2 bases at V and 6 bases at J, with 18 bases between the two ends. The CDR3 is made up of 16 amino acids. The germline V gene encodes CDR1 SGHTA and CDR2 FQGTGA.

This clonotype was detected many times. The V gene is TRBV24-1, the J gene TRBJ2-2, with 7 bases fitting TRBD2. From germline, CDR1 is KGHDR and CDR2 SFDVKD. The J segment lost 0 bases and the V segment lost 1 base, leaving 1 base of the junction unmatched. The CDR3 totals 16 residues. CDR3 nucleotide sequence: TGTGCCACCAGTGATTTCCGGGGGGCGAACACCGGGGAGCTGTTTTTT. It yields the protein CATSDFRGANTGELFF.

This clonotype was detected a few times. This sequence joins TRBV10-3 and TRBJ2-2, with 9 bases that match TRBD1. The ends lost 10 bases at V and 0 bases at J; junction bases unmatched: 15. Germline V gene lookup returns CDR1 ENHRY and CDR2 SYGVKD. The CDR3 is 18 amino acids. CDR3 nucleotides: TGTGCCACACGTCCGGGACAGGGACTAAACTCGAACACCGGGGAGCTGTTTTTT. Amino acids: CATRPGQGLNSNTGELFF.

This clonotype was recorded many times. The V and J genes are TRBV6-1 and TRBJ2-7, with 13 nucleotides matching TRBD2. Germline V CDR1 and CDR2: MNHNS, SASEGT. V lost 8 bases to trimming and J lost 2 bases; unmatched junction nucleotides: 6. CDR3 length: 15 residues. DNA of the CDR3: TGTGCCAGCCGACTAGCGGGAGGACCAACCTACGAGCAGTACTTC. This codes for CASRLAGGPTYEQYF.

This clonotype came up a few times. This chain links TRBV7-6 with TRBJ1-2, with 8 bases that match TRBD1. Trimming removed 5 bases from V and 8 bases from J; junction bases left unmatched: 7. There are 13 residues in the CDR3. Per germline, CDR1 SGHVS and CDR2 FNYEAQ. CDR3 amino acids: CASSPYDRGGYTF. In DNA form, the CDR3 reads TGTGCCAGCAGCCCCTACGACAGGGGCGGCTACACCTTC.

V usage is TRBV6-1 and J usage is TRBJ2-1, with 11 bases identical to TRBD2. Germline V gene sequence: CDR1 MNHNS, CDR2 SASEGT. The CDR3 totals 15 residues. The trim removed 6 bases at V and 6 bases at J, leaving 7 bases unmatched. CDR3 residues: CASSFLAGGSNEQFF. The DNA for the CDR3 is TGTGCCAGCAGCTTTCTAGCGGGAGGTAGCAATGAGCAGTTCTTC.